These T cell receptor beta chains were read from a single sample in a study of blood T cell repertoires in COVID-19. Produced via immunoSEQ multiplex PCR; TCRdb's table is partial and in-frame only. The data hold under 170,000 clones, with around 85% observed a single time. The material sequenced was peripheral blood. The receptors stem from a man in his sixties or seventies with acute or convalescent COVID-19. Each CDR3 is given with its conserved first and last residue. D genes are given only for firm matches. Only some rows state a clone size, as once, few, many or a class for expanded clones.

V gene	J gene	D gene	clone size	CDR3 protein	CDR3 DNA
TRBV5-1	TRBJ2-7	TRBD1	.	CASSLEQGAGEQYF	TGCGCCAGCAGCTTGGAACAGGGGGCTGGCGAGCAGTACTTC
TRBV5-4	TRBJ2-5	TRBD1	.	CASSHMQGAGETQYF	TGTGCCAGCAGCCACATGCAGGGGGCGGGCGAGACCCAGTACTTC
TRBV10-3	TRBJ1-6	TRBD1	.	CAISQQGAGDSPLHF	TGTGCCATCAGTCAACAGGGGGCTGGGGATTCACCCCTCCACTTT
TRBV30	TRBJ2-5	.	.	CAWNQGRETQYF	TGTGCCTGGAACCAGGGAAGGGAGACCCAGTACTTC
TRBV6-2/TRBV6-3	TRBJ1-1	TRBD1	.	CASSYRGGGYTEAFF	TGTGCCAGCAGTTACCGAGGGGGCGGGTACACTGAAGCTTTCTTT
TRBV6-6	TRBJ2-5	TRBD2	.	CASRLTSGRGDTQYF	TGTGCCAGCCGGCTGACTAGCGGGAGGGGGGACACCCAGTACTTC
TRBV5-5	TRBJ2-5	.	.	CASSLGGAGAETQYF	TGTGCCAGCAGCTTAGGAGGGGCCGGGGCAGAGACCCAGTACTTC
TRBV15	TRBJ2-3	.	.	CATSKPPDSDTQYF	TGTGCCACCAGCAAACCCCCTGACTCAGATACGCAGTATTTT
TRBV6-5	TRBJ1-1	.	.	CASSYRGGGTEAFF	TGTGCCAGCAGTTACAGGGGAGGGGGCACTGAAGCTTTCTTT
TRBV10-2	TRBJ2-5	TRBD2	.	CASSGSTSAKETQYF	TGCGCCAGCAGTGGTTCTACTAGCGCCAAAGAGACCCAGTACTTC
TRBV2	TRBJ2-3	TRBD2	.	CASGTSGTDTQYF	TGTGCCAGCGGGACTAGCGGCACAGATACGCAGTATTTT
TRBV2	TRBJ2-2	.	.	CASSEGGSTGELFF	TGTGCCAGCAGTGAGGGGGGAAGCACCGGGGAGCTGTTTTTT
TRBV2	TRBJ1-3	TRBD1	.	CASSDRQGLGNTIYF	TGTGCCAGCAGTGACAGACAGGGACTTGGAAACACCATATATTTT
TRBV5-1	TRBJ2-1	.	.	CASSLDRLSSYNEQFF	TGCGCCAGCAGCTTGGACAGGTTGAGCTCCTACAATGAGCAGTTCTTC
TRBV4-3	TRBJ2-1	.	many	CASSQGQGERASYNEQFF	TGCGCCAGCAGCCAAGGCCAGGGGGAGCGGGCCTCCTACAATGAGCAGTTCTTC
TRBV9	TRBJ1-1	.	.	CASGTVTNTEAFF	TGTGCCAGCGGTACTGTAACGAACACTGAAGCTTTCTTT
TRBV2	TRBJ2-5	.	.	CASSAAVERETQYF	TGTGCCAGCAGTGCGGCGGTGGAGAGGGAGACCCAGTACTTC
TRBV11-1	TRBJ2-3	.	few	CASSGPGAGVTDTQYF	TGTGCCAGCAGCGGCCCAGGGGCCGGGGTTACAGATACGCAGTATTTT
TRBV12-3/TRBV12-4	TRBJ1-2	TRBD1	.	CASTGTAWGGYTF	TGTGCCAGCACCGGGACAGCCTGGGGTGGCTACACCTTC
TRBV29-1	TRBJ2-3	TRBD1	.	CSGGQDPDTQYF	TGCAGCGGCGGACAGGACCCAGATACGCAGTATTTT
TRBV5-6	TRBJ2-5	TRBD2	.	CASSSLAGGGQETQYF	TGTGCCAGCAGCTCGCTAGCGGGAGGGGGCCAAGAGACCCAGTACTTC
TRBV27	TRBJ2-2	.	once	CASRPLVGGNTGELFF	TGTGCCAGCAGGCCGTTAGTGGGGGGGAACACCGGGGAGCTGTTTTTT
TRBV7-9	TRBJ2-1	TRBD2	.	CASSLAGSGEGFF	TGTGCCAGCAGCTTAGCGGGCAGCGGGGAGGGGTTCTTC
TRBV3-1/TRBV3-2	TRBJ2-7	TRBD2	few	CASSQDLAGGSYEQYF	TGTGCCAGCAGCCAAGATCTAGCGGGAGGTTCCTACGAGCAGTACTTC
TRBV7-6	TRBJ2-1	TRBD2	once	CASSSYTPGTSSYNEQFF	TGTGCCAGCAGCTCATATACCCCCGGGACTAGCTCCTACAATGAGCAGTTCTTC
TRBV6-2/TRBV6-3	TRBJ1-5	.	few	CASSYEGEGWQPQHF	TGTGCCAGCAGTTACGAGGGGGAGGGCTGGCAGCCCCAGCATTTT
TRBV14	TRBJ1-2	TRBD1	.	CASRRTGGYGYTF	TGTGCCAGCAGACGGACAGGGGGCTATGGCTACACCTTC
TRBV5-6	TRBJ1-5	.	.	CASSLRGLSNQPQHF	TGTGCCAGCAGCTTAAGGGGTTTGAGCAATCAGCCCCAGCATTTT
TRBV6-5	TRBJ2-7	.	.	CASSSSSYEQYF	TGTGCCAGCAGTTCGTCTTCCTACGAGCAGTACTTC
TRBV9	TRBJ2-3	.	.	CASSGALSNTQYF	TGTGCCAGCAGCGGGGCTCTTTCAAATACGCAGTATTTT
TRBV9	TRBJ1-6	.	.	CASSVGGRVHSPLHF	TGTGCCAGCAGCGTAGGGGGCAGGGTTCATTCACCCCTCCACTTT
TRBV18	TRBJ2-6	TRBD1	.	CASSLLGQQGVSGANVLTF	TGTGCCAGCTCACTTTTAGGTCAACAGGGGGTTTCGGGGGCCAACGTCCTGACTTTC
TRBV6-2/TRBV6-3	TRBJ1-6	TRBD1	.	CASSRDRISSYNSPLHF	TGTGCCAGCAGTCGGGACAGGATAAGCTCCTATAATTCACCCCTCCACTTT
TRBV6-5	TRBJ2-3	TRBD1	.	CASSPRDRSTDTQYF	TGTGCCAGCAGTCCCCGGGACAGGAGCACAGATACGCAGTATTTT
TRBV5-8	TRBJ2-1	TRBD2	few	CASSFGLAGGHEQFF	TGTGCCAGCAGCTTTGGACTAGCGGGAGGGCATGAGCAGTTCTTC
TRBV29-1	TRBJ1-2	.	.	CSVLQGGADGYTF	TGCAGCGTGTTACAGGGTGGAGCGGATGGCTACACCTTC
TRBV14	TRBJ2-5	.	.	CASSQGGVPETQYF	TGTGCCAGCAGCCAGGGGGGAGTTCCAGAGACCCAGTACTTC
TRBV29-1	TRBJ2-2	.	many	CSVVLSTATLNTGELFF	TGCAGCGTTGTATTATCTACAGCAACCCTGAACACCGGGGAGCTGTTTTTT
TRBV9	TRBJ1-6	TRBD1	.	CASSFGTGVNSPLHF	TGTGCCAGCAGCTTCGGGACAGGGGTTAATTCACCCCTCCACTTT
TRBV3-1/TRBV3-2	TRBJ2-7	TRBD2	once	CASSQSAQLAGGLNHEQYF	TGTGCCAGCAGCCAATCTGCCCAACTAGCGGGAGGGCTCAACCACGAGCAGTACTTC
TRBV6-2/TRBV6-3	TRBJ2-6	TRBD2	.	CASSTLGLAAHSGANVLTF	TGTGCCAGCAGTACTCTGGGACTAGCGGCCCACTCTGGGGCCAACGTCCTGACTTTC
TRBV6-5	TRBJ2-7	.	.	CASKLGEASYEQYF	TGTGCCAGCAAACTAGGGGAGGCTTCCTACGAGCAGTACTTC
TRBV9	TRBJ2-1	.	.	CASSVVGSTDEQFF	TGTGCCAGCAGCGTAGTCGGGAGTACGGATGAGCAGTTCTTC
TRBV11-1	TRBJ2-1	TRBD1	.	CASSRTGGSYNEQFF	TGTGCCAGCAGTCGGACAGGGGGCTCCTACAATGAGCAGTTCTTC
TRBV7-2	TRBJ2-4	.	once	CASSLPAKNIQYF	TGTGCCAGCAGTCTCCCAGCCAAAAACATTCAGTACTTC
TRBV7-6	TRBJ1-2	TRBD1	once	CASSLGQGEPYGYTF	TGTGCCAGCAGCTTAGGCCAGGGGGAGCCCTATGGCTACACCTTC
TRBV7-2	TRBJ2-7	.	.	CASSYYRRTYEQYF	TGTGCCAGCAGCTACTACAGGCGTACCTACGAGCAGTACTTC